Many counts were recorded for the clone carrying this T cell receptor beta chain. Antigen unknown. This entry belongs to a study of identical twins. The authors used template switching to add a universal primer site and gave cDNA unique molecular identifiers. MiXCR, run by TCRdb on the 5' RACE reads, gives a single entry per CDR3 protein. The table records about 150,000 distinct CDR3 sequences, around 3.4% of them present only once. Study-wide results and caveats: Those out-of-frame alpha sequences shared by twins showed an excess of low generation probability.

This CDR3 is 13 amino acids long. V lost 2 bases, J lost 0 bases, and 4 bases lay in between. The receptor's source is a man aged 18-30 years in good health. The sequenced sample consisted of memory T cells sorted from blood. The chain recombines TRBV12-3 or TRBV12-4 with TRBJ1-1; D unclear. CDR3 DNA: TGTGCCAGCAGTTTACACATGAACACTGAAGCTTTCTTT. It is translated as CASSLHMNTEAFF.